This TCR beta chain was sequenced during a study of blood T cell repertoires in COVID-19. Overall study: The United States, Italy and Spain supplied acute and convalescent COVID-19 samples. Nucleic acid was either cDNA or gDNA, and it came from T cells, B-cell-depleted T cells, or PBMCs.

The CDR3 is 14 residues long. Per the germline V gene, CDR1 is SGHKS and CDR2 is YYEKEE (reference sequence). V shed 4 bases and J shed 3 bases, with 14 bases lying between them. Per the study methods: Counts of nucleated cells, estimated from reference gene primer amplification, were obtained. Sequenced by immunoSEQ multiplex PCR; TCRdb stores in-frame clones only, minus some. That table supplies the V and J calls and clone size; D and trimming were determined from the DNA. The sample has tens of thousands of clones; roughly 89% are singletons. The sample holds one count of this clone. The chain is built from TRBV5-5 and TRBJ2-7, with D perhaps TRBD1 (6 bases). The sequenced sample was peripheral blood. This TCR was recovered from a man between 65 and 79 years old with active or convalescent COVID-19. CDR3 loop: CASSPDVGHYEQYF. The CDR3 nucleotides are TGTGCCAGCAGCCCGGACGTGGGACACTACGAGCAGTACTTC.